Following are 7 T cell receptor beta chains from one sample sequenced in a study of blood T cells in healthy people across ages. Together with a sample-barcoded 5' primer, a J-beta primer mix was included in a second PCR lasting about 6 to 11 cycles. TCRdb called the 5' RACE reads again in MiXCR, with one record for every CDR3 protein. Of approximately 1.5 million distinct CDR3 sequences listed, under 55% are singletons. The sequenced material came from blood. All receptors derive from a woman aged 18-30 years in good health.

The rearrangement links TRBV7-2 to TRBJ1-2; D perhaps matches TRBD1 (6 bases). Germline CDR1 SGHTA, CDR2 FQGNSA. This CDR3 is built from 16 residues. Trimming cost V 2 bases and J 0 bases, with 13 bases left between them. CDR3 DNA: TGTGCCAGCAGCTTAAAAGAGACAGGAACTAACTATGGCTACACCTTC. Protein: CASSLKETGTNYGYTF.

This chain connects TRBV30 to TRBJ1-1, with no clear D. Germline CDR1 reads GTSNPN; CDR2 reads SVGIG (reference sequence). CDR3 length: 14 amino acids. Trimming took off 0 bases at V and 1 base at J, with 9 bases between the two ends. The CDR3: CAWSVPWGNTEAFF. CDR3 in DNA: TGTGCCTGGAGTGTACCATGGGGGAACACTGAAGCTTTCTTT.

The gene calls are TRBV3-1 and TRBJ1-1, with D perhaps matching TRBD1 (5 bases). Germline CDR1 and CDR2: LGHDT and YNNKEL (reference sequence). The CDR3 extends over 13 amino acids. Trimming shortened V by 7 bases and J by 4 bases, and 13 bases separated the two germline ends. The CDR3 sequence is CASTLEGSTEAFF. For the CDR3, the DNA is TGTGCCAGCACGCTAGAGGGGTCCACTGAAGCTTTCTTT.

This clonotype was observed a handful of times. The CDR3 nucleotides read TGTGCCAGCAGCGCCGGGACTAGCGGGAGCGAGACCCAGTACTTC. The encoded protein is CASSAGTSGSETQYF. This chain joins TRBV9 and TRBJ2-5, with 14 nucleotides matching TRBD2. Trimming cost V 3 bases and J 5 bases; bases outside gene matches: 3. CDR3 size: 15 residues. Germline V CDR1 and CDR2: SGDLS, YYNGEE.

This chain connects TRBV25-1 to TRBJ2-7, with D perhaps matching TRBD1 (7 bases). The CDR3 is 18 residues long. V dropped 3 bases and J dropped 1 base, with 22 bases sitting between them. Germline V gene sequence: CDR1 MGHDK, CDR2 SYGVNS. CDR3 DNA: TGTGCCAGCAGTGATGAGGGGGGCCGGACAGGTCGTTCCTACGAGCAGTACTTC. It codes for CASSDEGGRTGRSYEQYF.

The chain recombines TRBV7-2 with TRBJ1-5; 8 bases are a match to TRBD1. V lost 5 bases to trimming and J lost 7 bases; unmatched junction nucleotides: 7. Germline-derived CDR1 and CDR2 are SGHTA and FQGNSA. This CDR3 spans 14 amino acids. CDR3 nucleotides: TGTGCCAGCAGCCCCAGGACAGGGATGCAGCCCCAGCATTTT. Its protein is CASSPRTGMQPQHF. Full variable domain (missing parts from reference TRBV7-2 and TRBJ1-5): GAGVSQSPSNKVTEKGKDVELRCDPISGHTALYWYRQSLGQGLEFLIYFQGNSAPDKSGLPSDRFSAERTGGSVSTLTIQRTQQEDSAVYLCASSPRTGMQPQHFGDGTRLSIL.

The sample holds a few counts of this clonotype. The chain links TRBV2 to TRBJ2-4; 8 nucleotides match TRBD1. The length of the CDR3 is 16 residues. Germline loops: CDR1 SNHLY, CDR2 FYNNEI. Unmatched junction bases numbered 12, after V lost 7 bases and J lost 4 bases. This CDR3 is CASTPPSRTGKNIQYF. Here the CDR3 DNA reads TGTGCCAGCACTCCCCCCTCCCGGACAGGGAAAAACATTCAGTACTTC.